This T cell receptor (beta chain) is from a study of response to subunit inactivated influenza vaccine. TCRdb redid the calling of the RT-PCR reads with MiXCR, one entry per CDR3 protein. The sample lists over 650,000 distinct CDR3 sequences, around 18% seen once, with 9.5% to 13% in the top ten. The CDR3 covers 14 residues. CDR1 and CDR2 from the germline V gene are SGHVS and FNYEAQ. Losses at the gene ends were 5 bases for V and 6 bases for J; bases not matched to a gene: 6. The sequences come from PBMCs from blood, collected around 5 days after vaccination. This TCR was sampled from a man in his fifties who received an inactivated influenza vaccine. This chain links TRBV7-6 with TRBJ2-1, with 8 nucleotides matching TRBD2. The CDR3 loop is CASSQGLGSNEQFF. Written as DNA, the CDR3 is TGTGCCAGCAGCCAGGGACTAGGCTCCAATGAGCAGTTCTTC. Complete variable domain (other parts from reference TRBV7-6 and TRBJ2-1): GAGVSQSPRYKVTKRGQDVALRCDPISGHVSLYWYRQALGQGPEFLTYFNYEAQQDKSGLPNDRFSAERPEGSISTLTIQRTEQRDSAMYRCASSQGLGSNEQFFGPGTRLTVL.